This T cell receptor beta chain was recorded in a study of blood T cell repertoires in COVID-19. Study background: PBMCs, B-cell-depleted T cells, or T cells were the source of the cDNA or gDNA that made up the material.

V lost 4 bases to trimming and J lost 5 bases; unmatched junction nucleotides: 4. Germline loops: CDR1 SGHRS, CDR2 YFSETQ. The CDR3 loop spans 16 amino acids. Those enrolled, adults aged roughly 18 to 95 years, came from some 25 US areas. Sequencing was performed with immunoSEQ multiplex PCR; in TCRdb, only in-frame clones are kept and a portion is missing. This sample yields fewer than 400,000 clones, of which over 85% are seen a single time; about 1.8% belongs to the top ten. This receptor was identified in a woman aged 25 to 45 who had recovered from COVID-19. V and J are TRBV5-1 and TRBJ2-2; 14 bases are shared with TRBD2. The sample consisted of PBMCs or T cells enriched from blood (not recorded which). The CDR3 loop is CASSPGLAGVTGELFF. CDR3 DNA sequence: TGCGCCAGCAGCCCGGGACTAGCGGGAGTTACCGGGGAGCTGTTTTTT.